Following are 13 T cell receptor beta chains from one sample sequenced in a study of T cells in tumors after PD-1 blockade. This table comes from immunoSEQ multiplex PCR, and its TCRdb copy is limited to in-frame clones, with some not included. This sample has fewer than 50,000 clones; over 75% occur once, and the top ten carry 4% to 4.5%. The sequencing used PBMCs, collected before anti-PD-1 treatment. The receptor set was obtained from a human donor with basal cell carcinoma.

The chain uses TRBV7-2 and TRBJ2-2; TRBD2 is a possible D gene (7 bases). CDR1 is SGHTA, CDR2 FQGNSA, per germline. This CDR3 spans 16 amino acids. Trimming left V 5 bases short and J 3 bases short, with 16 bases between. CDR3 amino acids: CASSPRGGAYTGELFF. The CDR3 coding sequence is TGTGCCAGCAGCCCAAGGGGGGGGGCGTACACCGGGGAGCTGTTTTTT.

About this clone: The sample contains more than one DNA sequence encoding this CDR3. The genes are TRBV28 and TRBJ2-2; 9 bases match TRBD1. The ends lost 6 bases at V and 6 bases at J; junction bases unmatched: 5. This CDR3 spans 14 amino acids. CDR1 and CDR2 (germline): MDHEN, SYDVKM. CDR3 sequence: CASRRQGGAGELFF. The CDR3 bases are TGTGCCAGCAGGAGACAGGGGGGGGCCGGGGAGCTGTTTTTT.

The V gene is TRBV13, the J gene TRBJ2-1, with no clear D. V dropped 2 bases and J dropped 0 bases, with 5 bases sitting between them. In germline, CDR1 is PRHDT, CDR2 FYEKMQ (reference sequence). This CDR3 comprises 14 residues. The CDR3 region is CASSLRSSYNEQFF. CDR3 sequence (DNA): TGTGCCAGCAGCTTAAGGAGCTCCTACAATGAGCAGTTCTTC.

The CDR3 loop is CASSENRDAFF. The CDR3 DNA follows: TGTGCCAGCAGTGAAAACAGGGACGCTTTCTTT. The rearrangement uses TRBV12-3 or TRBV12-4 and TRBJ1-1; the D gene is possibly TRBD1 (6 bases). V lost 5 bases and J 11 bases, leaving 12 bases between the germline ends. The CDR3 consists of 11 residues.

Only one count was recorded for this clone. The rearrangement uses TRBV5-1 and TRBJ2-1; 14 positions match TRBD2. V lost 0 bases to trimming and J lost 7 bases; unmatched junction nucleotides: 15. This CDR3 comprises 20 residues. Germline values: CDR1 SGHRS, CDR2 YFSETQ. The CDR3 sequence is CASSLEPGLAGEKRRNEQFF. CDR3 nucleotide sequence: TGCGCCAGCAGCTTGGAACCGGGACTAGCGGGGGAAAAAAGACGGAATGAGCAGTTCTTC. Together with reference TRBV5-1 and TRBJ2-1, the CDR3 gives the full variable domain: KAGVTQTPRYLIKTRGQQVTLSCSPISGHRSVSWYQQTPGQGLQFLFEYFSETQRNKGNFPGRFSGRQFSNSRSEMNVSTLELGDSALYLCASSLEPGLAGEKRRNEQFFGPGTRLTVL.

The J gene is TRBJ2-2, the V gene TRBV11-3, with D perhaps matching TRBD1 (5 bases). CDR1 is SGHNT and CDR2 is YENEEA in the germline V gene. The CDR3 is 19 residues long. The germline V and J ends were trimmed by 4 bases and 3 bases, with 24 bases remaining between them. Here the CDR3 reads CASSSSGVWGVGDTGELFF. The CDR3 coding sequence is TGTGCCAGCAGCTCAAGTGGGGTGTGGGGCGTCGGAGACACCGGGGAGCTGTTTTTT.

The chain uses TRBV27 and TRBJ2-3; TRBD2 agrees at 7 bases. CDR1 MNHEY and CDR2 SMNVEV come from the germline V gene (reference sequence). CDR3 length: 13 residues. Trimming removed 8 bases from V and 2 bases from J; junction bases left unmatched: 4. The CDR3 DNA reads as TGTGCCAGCCGGCGGGGGTCCACAGATACGCAGTATTTT. The encoded protein is CASRRGSTDTQYF.

A remark on this clone: The same CDR3 can be traced to other DNA sequences in this sample. The chain employs TRBV12-3 or TRBV12-4 and TRBJ2-6; no definite D call. V lost 6 bases, J lost 0 bases, and 3 bases lay in between. The CDR3 consists of 13 residues. CDR3 loop: CASRASGANVLTF. DNA for the CDR3: TGTGCCAGCAGGGCCTCTGGGGCCAACGTCCTGACTTTC.

The rearrangement links TRBV7-9 to TRBJ1-1, with a possible D match to TRBD1 (5 bases). This CDR3 region has 14 residues. Germline assignment: CDR1 SEHNR and CDR2 FQNEAQ (reference sequence). The ends were cut back, 6 bases at V and 4 bases at J, with 15 bases in the middle. The CDR3 loop is CASRSRGDGTEAFF. CDR3 coding DNA: TGTGCCAGCAGATCCCGGGGGGACGGCACTGAAGCTTTCTTT. The whole variable domain, remainder taken from reference TRBV7-9 and TRBJ1-1, is DTGVSQNPRHKITKRGQNVTFRCDPISEHNRLYWYRQTLGQGPEFLTYFQNEAQLEKSRLLSDRFSAERPKGSFSTLEIQRTEQGDSAMYLCASRSRGDGTEAFFGQGTRLTVV.

The J gene is TRBJ2-7, the V gene TRBV7-9; 7 bases agree with TRBD1. The CDR3 has 16 amino acids. Germline-derived CDR1 and CDR2 are SEHNR and FQNEAQ (reference sequence). V dropped 5 bases and J dropped 3; count of bases not matched to a gene: 13. The DNA for the CDR3 is TGTGCCAGCAGCCCCGAAAAAGGCCAGGGGGACTACGAGCAGTACTTC. Protein product: CASSPEKGQGDYEQYF.

The gene calls are TRBV14 and TRBJ2-6, with 7 bases lining up with TRBD1. Germline V gives CDR1 SGHDN, CDR2 FVKESK. CDR3 length: 16 residues. With 2 bases clipped from V and 4 bases from J, the junction kept 5 bases outside the gene matches. The DNA of the CDR3 is TGTGCCAGCAGCCAACTGACAGGGACGGGGGCCAACGTCCTGACTTTC. Protein sequence: CASSQLTGTGANVLTF.

The CDR3: CASSPSGQGVTEAFF. The DNA for the CDR3 is TGTGCCAGCAGCCCCAGTGGACAGGGTGTTACTGAAGCTTTCTTT. J is TRBJ1-1 and V is TRBV7-8; 8 nucleotides match TRBD1. Germline loops: CDR1 SGHVS, CDR2 FQNEAQ. Trimming took 5 bases from V and 5 from J; bases not matched to a gene: 10. The CDR3 covers 15 residues.

The chain joins TRBV2 to TRBJ2-3; D is unclear. Germline loops: CDR1 SNHLY, CDR2 FYNNEI. This CDR3 has 13 residues. V lost 6 bases and J 2 bases, leaving 9 bases between the germline ends. CDR3 amino acids: CASRLPDTDTQYF. In nucleotides, the CDR3 is TGTGCCAGCAGATTGCCAGACACAGATACGCAGTATTTT.